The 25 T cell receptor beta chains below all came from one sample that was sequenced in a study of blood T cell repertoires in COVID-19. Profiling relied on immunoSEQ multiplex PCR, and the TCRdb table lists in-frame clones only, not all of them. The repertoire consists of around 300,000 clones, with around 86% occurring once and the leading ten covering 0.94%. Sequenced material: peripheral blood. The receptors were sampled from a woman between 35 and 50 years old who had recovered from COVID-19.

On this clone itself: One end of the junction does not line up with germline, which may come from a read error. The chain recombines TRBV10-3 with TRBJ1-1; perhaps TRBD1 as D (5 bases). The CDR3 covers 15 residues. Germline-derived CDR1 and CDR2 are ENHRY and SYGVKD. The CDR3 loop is CAISESGGANSEAFF. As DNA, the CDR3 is TGTGCCATCAGTGAGTCTGGAGGGGCGAACTCTGAAGCTTTCTTT.

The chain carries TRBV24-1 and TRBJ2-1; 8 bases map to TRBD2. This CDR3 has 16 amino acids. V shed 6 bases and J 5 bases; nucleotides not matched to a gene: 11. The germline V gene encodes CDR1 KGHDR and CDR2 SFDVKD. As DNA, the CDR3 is TGTGCCACCAGTAACAGCGGGAGTTCCCCCAACAATGAGCAGTTCTTC. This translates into CATSNSGSSPNNEQFF.

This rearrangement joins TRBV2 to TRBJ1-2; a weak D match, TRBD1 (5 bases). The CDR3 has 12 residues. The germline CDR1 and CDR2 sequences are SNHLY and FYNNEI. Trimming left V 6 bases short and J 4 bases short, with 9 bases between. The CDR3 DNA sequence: TGTGCCAGCAGGCAGGGTCCCTATGGCTACACCTTC. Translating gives CASRQGPYGYTF.

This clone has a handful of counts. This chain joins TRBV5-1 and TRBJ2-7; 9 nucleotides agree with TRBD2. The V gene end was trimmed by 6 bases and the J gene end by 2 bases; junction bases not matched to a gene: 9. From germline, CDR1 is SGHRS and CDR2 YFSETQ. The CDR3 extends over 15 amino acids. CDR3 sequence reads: CASTDMTSGAYEQYF. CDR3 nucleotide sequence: TGCGCCAGCACCGACATGACTAGCGGAGCCTACGAGCAGTACTTC.

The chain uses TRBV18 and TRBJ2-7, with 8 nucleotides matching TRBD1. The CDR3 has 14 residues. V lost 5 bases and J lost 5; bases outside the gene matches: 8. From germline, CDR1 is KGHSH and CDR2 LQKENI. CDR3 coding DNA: TGTGCCAGCTCAACAGGGGGACGGGGCGACGAGCAGTACTTC. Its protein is CASSTGGRGDEQYF.

The CDR3 region is CASSDGELPGYTF. The CDR3 nucleotides read TGTGCCAGCAGTGATGGGGAGCTGCCCGGCTACACCTTC. This chain links TRBV2 with TRBJ1-2; D not resolved. This CDR3 is built from 13 residues. CDR1 is SNHLY and CDR2 is FYNNEI in the germline V gene. The ends were cut back, 3 bases at V and 8 bases at J, with 13 bases in the middle.

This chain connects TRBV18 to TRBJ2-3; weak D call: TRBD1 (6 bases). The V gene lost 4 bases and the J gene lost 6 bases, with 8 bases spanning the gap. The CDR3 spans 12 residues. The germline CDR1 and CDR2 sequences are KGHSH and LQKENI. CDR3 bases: TGTGCCAGCTCACACAGGGTGGATACGCAGTATTTT. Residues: CASSHRVDTQYF.

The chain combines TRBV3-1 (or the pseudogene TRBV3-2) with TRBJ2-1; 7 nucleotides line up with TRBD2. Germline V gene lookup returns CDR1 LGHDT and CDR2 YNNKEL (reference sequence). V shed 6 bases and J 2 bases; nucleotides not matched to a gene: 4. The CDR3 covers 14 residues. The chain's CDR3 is CASRYSGTYNEQFF. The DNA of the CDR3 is TGTGCCAGCAGATACAGCGGGACCTACAATGAGCAGTTCTTC.

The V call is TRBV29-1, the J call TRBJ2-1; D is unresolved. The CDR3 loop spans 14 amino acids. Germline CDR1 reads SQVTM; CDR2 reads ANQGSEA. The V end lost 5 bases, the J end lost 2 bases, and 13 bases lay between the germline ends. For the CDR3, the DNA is TGCAGCGTTAACCCCCCGGTCCCCTACAATGAGCAGTTCTTC. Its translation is CSVNPPVPYNEQFF.

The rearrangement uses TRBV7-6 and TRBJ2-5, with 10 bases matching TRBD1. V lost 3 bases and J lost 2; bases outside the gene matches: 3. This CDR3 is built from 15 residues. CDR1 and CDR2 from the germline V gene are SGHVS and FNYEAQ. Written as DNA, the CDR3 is TGTGCCAGCAGCTTGACAGGGGGCGATCAAGAGACCCAGTACTTC. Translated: CASSLTGGDQETQYF.

The CDR3 sequence: CASSSGDHTDTQYF. The DNA of the CDR3 is TGCGCCAGCAGCTCGGGAGACCACACAGATACGCAGTATTTT. The chain employs TRBV5-1 and TRBJ2-3; D may be TRBD2 (6 bases). Germline CDR1 is SGHRS and CDR2 is YFSETQ. Trimming shortened V by 3 bases and J by 2 bases, and 10 bases separated the two germline ends. The length of the CDR3 is 14 residues.

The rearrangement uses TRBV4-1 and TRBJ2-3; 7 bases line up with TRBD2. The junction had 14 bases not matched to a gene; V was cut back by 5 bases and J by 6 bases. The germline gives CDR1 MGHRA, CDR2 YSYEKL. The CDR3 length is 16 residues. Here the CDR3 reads CASSSYVASGGDTQYF. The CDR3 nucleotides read TGCGCCAGCAGCTCATACGTGGCTAGCGGTGGGGATACGCAGTATTTT.

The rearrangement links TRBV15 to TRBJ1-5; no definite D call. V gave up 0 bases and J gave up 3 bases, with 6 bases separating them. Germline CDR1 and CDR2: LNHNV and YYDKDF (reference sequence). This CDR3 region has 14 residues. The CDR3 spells CATSRDSINQPQHF. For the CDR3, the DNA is TGTGCCACCAGCAGAGATTCCATCAATCAGCCCCAGCATTTT. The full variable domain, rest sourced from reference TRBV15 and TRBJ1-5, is DAMVIQNPRYQVTQFGKPVTLSCSQTLNHNVMYWYQQKSSQAPKLLFHYYDKDFNNEADTPDNFQSRRPNTSFCFLDIRSPGLGDTAMYLCATSRDSINQPQHFGDGTRLSIL.

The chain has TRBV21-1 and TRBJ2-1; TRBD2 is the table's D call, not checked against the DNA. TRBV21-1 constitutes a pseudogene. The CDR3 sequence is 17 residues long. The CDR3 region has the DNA TGTGCCAGCAGCAAGTTCCGAGTAGGGCGGGCTTACAATGAGCAGTTCTTC. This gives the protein CASSKFRVGRAYNEQFF.

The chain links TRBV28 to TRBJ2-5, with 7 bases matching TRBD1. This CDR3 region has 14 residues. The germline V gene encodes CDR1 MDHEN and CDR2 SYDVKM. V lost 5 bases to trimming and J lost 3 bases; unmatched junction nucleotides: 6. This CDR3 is CASSIRDSKETQYF. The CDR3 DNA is TGTGCCAGCAGTATACGGGACAGCAAAGAGACCCAGTACTTC.

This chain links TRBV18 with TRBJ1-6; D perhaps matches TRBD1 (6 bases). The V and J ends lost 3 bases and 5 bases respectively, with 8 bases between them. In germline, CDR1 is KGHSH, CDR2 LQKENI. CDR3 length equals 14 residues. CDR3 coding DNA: TGTGCCAGCTCACCGGGGGACAATAATTCACCCCTCCACTTT. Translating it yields CASSPGDNNSPLHF.

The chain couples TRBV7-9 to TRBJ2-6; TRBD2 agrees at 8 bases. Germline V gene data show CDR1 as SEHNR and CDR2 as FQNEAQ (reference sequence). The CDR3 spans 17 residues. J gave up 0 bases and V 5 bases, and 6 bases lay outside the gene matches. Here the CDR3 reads CASSISGMGSGANVLTF. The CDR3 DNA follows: TGTGCCAGCAGCATTAGCGGGATGGGCTCTGGGGCCAACGTCCTGACTTTC.

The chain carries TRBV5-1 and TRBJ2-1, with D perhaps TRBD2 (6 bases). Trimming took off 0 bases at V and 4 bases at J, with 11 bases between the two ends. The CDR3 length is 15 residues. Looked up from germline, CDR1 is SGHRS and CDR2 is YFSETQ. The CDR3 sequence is CASSLGGTGYNEQFF. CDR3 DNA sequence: TGCGCCAGCAGCTTGGGGGGGACTGGATACAATGAGCAGTTCTTC.

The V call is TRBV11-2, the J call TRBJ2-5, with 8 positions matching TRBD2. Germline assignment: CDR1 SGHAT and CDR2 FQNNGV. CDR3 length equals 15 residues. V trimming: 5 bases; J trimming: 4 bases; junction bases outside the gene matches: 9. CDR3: CASSAHSGIRETQYF. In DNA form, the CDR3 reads TGTGCCAGCAGCGCACATAGCGGGATAAGAGAGACCCAGTACTTC.

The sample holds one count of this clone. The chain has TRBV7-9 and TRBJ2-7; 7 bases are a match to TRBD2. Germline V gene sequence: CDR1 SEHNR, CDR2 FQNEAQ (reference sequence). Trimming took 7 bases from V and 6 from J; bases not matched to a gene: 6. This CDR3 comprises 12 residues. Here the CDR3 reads CASTRGVGEQYF. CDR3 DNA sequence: TGTGCCAGCACCCGGGGGGTTGGCGAGCAGTACTTC.

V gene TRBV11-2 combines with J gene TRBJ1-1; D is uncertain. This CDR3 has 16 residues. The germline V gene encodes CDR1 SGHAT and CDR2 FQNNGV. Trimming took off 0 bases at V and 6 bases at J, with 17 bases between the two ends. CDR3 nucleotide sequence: TGTGCCAGCAGCTTAGAGGCAGTTGGGAGCCAGGCTGAAGCTTTCTTT. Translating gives CASSLEAVGSQAEAFF.

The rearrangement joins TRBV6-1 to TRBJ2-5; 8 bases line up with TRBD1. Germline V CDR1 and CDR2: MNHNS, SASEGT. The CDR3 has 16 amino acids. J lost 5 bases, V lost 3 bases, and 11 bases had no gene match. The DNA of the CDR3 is TGTGCCAGCAGTGATTTTAGCCGGACAGGGCGGGAGACCCAGTACTTC. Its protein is CASSDFSRTGRETQYF.

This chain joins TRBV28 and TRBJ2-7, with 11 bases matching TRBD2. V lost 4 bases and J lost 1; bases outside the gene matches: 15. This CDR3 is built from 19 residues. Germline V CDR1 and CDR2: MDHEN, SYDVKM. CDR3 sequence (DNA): TGTGCCAGCAGTTCCACACTAGCGGGAGACGGGAAGATTTCCTACGAGCAGTACTTC. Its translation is CASSSTLAGDGKISYEQYF.

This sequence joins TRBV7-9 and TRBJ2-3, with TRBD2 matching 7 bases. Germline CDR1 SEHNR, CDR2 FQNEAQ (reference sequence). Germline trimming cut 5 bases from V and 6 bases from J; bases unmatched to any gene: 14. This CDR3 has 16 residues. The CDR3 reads CASSLLGAGVGDTQYF. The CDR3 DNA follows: TGTGCCAGCAGCCTCCTCGGGGCGGGAGTGGGGGATACGCAGTATTTT. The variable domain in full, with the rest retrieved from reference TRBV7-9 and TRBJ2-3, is DTGVSQNPRHKITKRGQNVTFRCDPISEHNRLYWYRQTLGQGPEFLTYFQNEAQLEKSRLLSDRFSAERPKGSFSTLEIQRTEQGDSAMYLCASSLLGAGVGDTQYFGPGTRLTVL.

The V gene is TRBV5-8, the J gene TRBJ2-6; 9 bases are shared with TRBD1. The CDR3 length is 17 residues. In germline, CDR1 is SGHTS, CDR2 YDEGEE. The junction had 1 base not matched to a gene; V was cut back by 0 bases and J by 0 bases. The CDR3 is CASSLGTGVSGANVLTF. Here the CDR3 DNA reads TGTGCCAGCAGCTTGGGGACAGGGGTCTCTGGGGCCAACGTCCTGACTTTC.